These T cell receptor beta chains were read from a single sample in a study of CD8+ T cells in alopecia areata. This table comes from immunoSEQ multiplex PCR, and its TCRdb copy is limited to in-frame clones, with some not included. The sample consists of around 150,000 clones, 62% of them appearing once. The source material was CD8+ T cells sorted from blood. The receptors come from a human donor in good health. Both conserved end residues are part of each CDR3. A D gene is named only where the DNA matches it firmly. The listing skips clone size in some rows; elsewhere it reads once, few, many or a size class.

v_gene: TRBV11-2; d_gene: -; j_gene: TRBJ2-1; abundance: -; CDR3nt: TGTGCCAGCAGCTTAGTGTTGACCGGGATCTACAATGAGCAGTTCTTC; CDR3aa: CASSLVLTGIYNEQFF
v_gene: TRBV11-2; d_gene: -; j_gene: TRBJ2-7; abundance: -; CDR3nt: TGTGCCAGCAGCGCACAGTCCTACGAGCAGTACTTC; CDR3aa: CASSAQSYEQYF
v_gene: TRBV5-6; d_gene: TRBD2; j_gene: TRBJ2-7; abundance: -; CDR3nt: TGTGCCAGCAGCTGGACTAGCGGGGCCTACGAGCAGTACTTC; CDR3aa: CASSWTSGAYEQYF
v_gene: TRBV28; d_gene: -; j_gene: TRBJ2-7; abundance: -; CDR3nt: TGTGCCAGCAGTTTATGTCTGTTGGCTAGCTACGAGCAGTACTTC; CDR3aa: CASSLCLLASYEQYF
v_gene: TRBV5-1; d_gene: -; j_gene: TRBJ2-7; abundance: -; CDR3nt: TGCGCCAGCAGCTTGAATTCGGTTTACTACGAGCAGTACTTC; CDR3aa: CASSLNSVYYEQYF
v_gene: TRBV21-1; d_gene: -; j_gene: TRBJ2-5; abundance: -; CDR3nt: TGTGCCAGCAGCAAAGGGATAGCGGATAATAATCGAGAGACCCAGTACTTC; CDR3aa: CASSKGIADNNRETQYF
v_gene: TRBV23-1; d_gene: -; j_gene: TRBJ1-5; abundance: -; CDR3nt: TGCGCCAGCAGTCACCGCGGGAATCAGCCCCAGCATTTT; CDR3aa: CASSHRGNQPQHF
v_gene: TRBV27; d_gene: -; j_gene: TRBJ2-5; abundance: -; CDR3nt: TGTGCCAGCAAACTGATGGGGATTTTCCAAGAGACCCAGTACTTC; CDR3aa: CASKLMGIFQETQYF
v_gene: TRBV11-2; d_gene: -; j_gene: TRBJ2-3; abundance: -; CDR3nt: TGTGCCAGCAGCTTAACCCTACGGGATACGCAGTATTTT; CDR3aa: CASSLTLRDTQYF
v_gene: TRBV9; d_gene: -; j_gene: TRBJ2-2; abundance: -; CDR3nt: TGTGCCAGCAGCTTGGCCGGGGAGCTGTTTTTT; CDR3aa: CASSLAGELFF
v_gene: TRBV2; d_gene: -; j_gene: TRBJ1-3; abundance: -; CDR3nt: TGTGCCAGCAAGGGTTCGGGCTCTTTCTCTGGAAACACCATATATTTT; CDR3aa: CASKGSGSFSGNTIYF
v_gene: TRBV23-1; d_gene: -; j_gene: TRBJ2-1; abundance: few; CDR3nt: TGCGCCAGCAGTCAGTGGGGACGCTCCTACAATGAGCAGTTCTTC; CDR3aa: CASSQWGRSYNEQFF
v_gene: TRBV30; d_gene: TRBD2; j_gene: TRBJ2-3; abundance: -; CDR3nt: TGTGCCTGGAGTGTGGGGCTAGCGGGAGCAGATACGCAGTATTTT; CDR3aa: CAWSVGLAGADTQYF
v_gene: TRBV6-6; d_gene: -; j_gene: TRBJ2-7; abundance: few; CDR3nt: TGTGCCAGCAGTTACGATTCCTACGAGCAGTACTTC; CDR3aa: CASSYDSYEQYF
v_gene: TRBV7-9; d_gene: -; j_gene: TRBJ2-3; abundance: -; CDR3nt: TGTGCCAGCAGCCCCCGGTGGGCAGGGGACCGCAGTACAGATACGCAGTATTTT; CDR3aa: CASSPRWAGDRSTDTQYF
v_gene: TRBV4-1; d_gene: -; j_gene: TRBJ2-7; abundance: few; CDR3nt: TGCGCCAGCAGCCAAGTGCGCGGAGCCGCCTACGAGCAGTACTTC; CDR3aa: CASSQVRGAAYEQYF
v_gene: TRBV2; d_gene: TRBD1; j_gene: TRBJ2-7; abundance: -; CDR3nt: TGTGCCAGCAGTGTCGACAGGGGGGGCTACGAGCAGTACTTC; CDR3aa: CASSVDRGGYEQYF
v_gene: TRBV29-1; d_gene: TRBD2; j_gene: TRBJ2-1; abundance: -; CDR3nt: TGCAGCGTTTCCGGTGGGACTAGCGGGAGGCTCCTGGGGAATGAGCAGTTCTTC; CDR3aa: CSVSGGTSGRLLGNEQFF
v_gene: TRBV2; d_gene: -; j_gene: TRBJ2-1; abundance: -; CDR3nt: TGTGCCAGCAGTGAAGGAGCCGGGCCCAGCAATGAGCAGTTCTTC; CDR3aa: CASSEGAGPSNEQFF
v_gene: TRBV28; d_gene: -; j_gene: TRBJ2-7; abundance: -; CDR3nt: TGTGCCAGCAGTCCCAGGACCACCTACGAGCAGTACTTC; CDR3aa: CASSPRTTYEQYF
v_gene: TRBV15; d_gene: -; j_gene: TRBJ2-4; abundance: few; CDR3nt: TGTGCCACCAGCACCAGGGGACTAGCCAAAAACATTCAGTACTTC; CDR3aa: CATSTRGLAKNIQYF
v_gene: TRBV27; d_gene: -; j_gene: TRBJ2-7; abundance: -; CDR3nt: TGTGCCAGCAGTTTATCGAGTGAGCAGTACTTC; CDR3aa: CASSLSSEQYF
v_gene: TRBV30; d_gene: TRBD2; j_gene: TRBJ2-1; abundance: -; CDR3nt: TGTGCCTGGACCCAGTGGGCTAGCGGGAGCCTCACCGGTTTCCAGTTCTTC; CDR3aa: CAWTQWASGSLTGFQFF
v_gene: TRBV29-1; d_gene: -; j_gene: TRBJ2-3; abundance: -; CDR3nt: TGCAGCGCCGGGTTCACAGATACGCAGTATTTT; CDR3aa: CSAGFTDTQYF
v_gene: TRBV7-9; d_gene: TRBD2; j_gene: TRBJ2-7; abundance: -; CDR3nt: TGTGCCAGCAGCTTATCGGCGGGGGACCCTTACGAGCAGTACTTC; CDR3aa: CASSLSAGDPYEQYF
v_gene: TRBV6-6; d_gene: -; j_gene: TRBJ2-7; abundance: -; CDR3nt: TGTGCCAGCAGTTACTCGAGCCAGGGCAAGTGGGGGGAGCAGTACTTC; CDR3aa: CASSYSSQGKWGEQYF
v_gene: TRBV30; d_gene: -; j_gene: TRBJ1-1; abundance: -; CDR3nt: TGTGCCTGGAATGGACCTGGACAGTACCCTGAAGCTTTCTTT; CDR3aa: CAWNGPGQYPEAFF
v_gene: TRBV27; d_gene: -; j_gene: TRBJ1-5; abundance: once; CDR3nt: TGTGCCAGCAGTCATTATAGCAATCAGCCCCAGCATTTT; CDR3aa: CASSHYSNQPQHF
v_gene: TRBV28; d_gene: TRBD2; j_gene: TRBJ2-7; abundance: -; CDR3nt: TGTGCCAGCAGCCTGCCAACTAGCGGGCTTTACGAGCAGTACTTC; CDR3aa: CASSLPTSGLYEQYF
v_gene: TRBV11-3; d_gene: -; j_gene: TRBJ2-1; abundance: once; CDR3nt: TGTGCCAGCAGCTTAGATGGGCAGGACCTTACTAGAAACAATGAGCAGTTCTTC; CDR3aa: CASSLDGQDLTRNNEQFF
v_gene: TRBV27; d_gene: -; j_gene: TRBJ2-1; abundance: -; CDR3nt: TGTGCCAGCAGTATCGACAGATACAATGAGCAGTTCTTC; CDR3aa: CASSIDRYNEQFF
v_gene: TRBV19; d_gene: -; j_gene: TRBJ2-3; abundance: -; CDR3nt: TGTGCCAGTACGTCGTCTTTTTTGGATACGCAGTATTTT; CDR3aa: CASTSSFLDTQYF
v_gene: TRBV7-8; d_gene: TRBD2; j_gene: TRBJ2-5; abundance: -; CDR3nt: TGTGCCAGCAGCTCGACTAGCGGGGACTGGGGGACCCAGTACTTC; CDR3aa: CASSSTSGDWGTQYF
v_gene: TRBV23-1; d_gene: -; j_gene: TRBJ2-1; abundance: -; CDR3nt: TGCGCCAGCACGGGGGCCGCCTACAATGAGCAGTTCTTC; CDR3aa: CASTGAAYNEQFF
v_gene: TRBV9; d_gene: -; j_gene: TRBJ2-2; abundance: few; CDR3nt: TGTGCCAGCAGCGCCTACACCGGGGAGCTGTTTTTT; CDR3aa: CASSAYTGELFF
v_gene: TRBV29-1; d_gene: TRBD1; j_gene: TRBJ1-2; abundance: -; CDR3nt: TGCAGCGGACAGGGGGCGCAAGGCTACACCTTC; CDR3aa: CSGQGAQGYTF
v_gene: TRBV6-5; d_gene: -; j_gene: TRBJ2-1; abundance: -; CDR3nt: TGTGCCAGCAGTTACGAGGGGAGTAAAAATGAGCAGTTCTTC; CDR3aa: CASSYEGSKNEQFF
v_gene: TRBV6-4; d_gene: -; j_gene: TRBJ2-2; abundance: -; CDR3nt: TGTGCCAGCCAATGGAACACCGGGGAGCTGTTTTTT; CDR3aa: CASQWNTGELFF
v_gene: TRBV27; d_gene: TRBD2; j_gene: TRBJ2-7; abundance: -; CDR3nt: TGTGCCAGCAGTCCAGCCCGGACTAGCGGCCCCCCCCTGTACTTC; CDR3aa: CASSPARTSGPPLYF
v_gene: TRBV5-1; d_gene: TRBD1; j_gene: TRBJ2-2; abundance: few; CDR3nt: TGCGCCACCCGACAGGGCCAGAACACCGGGGAGCTGTTTTTT; CDR3aa: CATRQGQNTGELFF
v_gene: TRBV15; d_gene: -; j_gene: TRBJ2-2; abundance: -; CDR3nt: TGTGCCACCGAAGGGGACACCGGGGAGCTGTTTTTT; CDR3aa: CATEGDTGELFF
v_gene: TRBV29-1; d_gene: TRBD2; j_gene: TRBJ2-7; abundance: few; CDR3nt: TGCAGCGCAGTACTAGCGGGAGCCCCAAGCCCCTACGAGCAGTACTTC; CDR3aa: CSAVLAGAPSPYEQYF
v_gene: TRBV5-6; d_gene: -; j_gene: TRBJ2-7; abundance: -; CDR3nt: TGTGCCAGCAGCCTGGGCGCCTACGAGCAGTACTTC; CDR3aa: CASSLGAYEQYF
v_gene: TRBV27; d_gene: -; j_gene: TRBJ2-7; abundance: few; CDR3nt: TGTGCCAGCAGGCGGACAGAGATATACTACGAGCAGTACTTC; CDR3aa: CASRRTEIYYEQYF
v_gene: TRBV28; d_gene: -; j_gene: TRBJ2-5; abundance: -; CDR3nt: TGTGCCAGCAGTGGACTTTCAAGCGTCAGGGAGACCCAGTACTTC; CDR3aa: CASSGLSSVRETQYF
v_gene: TRBV29-1; d_gene: -; j_gene: TRBJ2-2; abundance: once; CDR3nt: TGCAGCGTTGATAGTGGGAGGGGGACCGGGGAGCTGTTTTTT; CDR3aa: CSVDSGRGTGELFF
v_gene: TRBV28; d_gene: TRBD2; j_gene: TRBJ2-3; abundance: -; CDR3nt: TGTGCCAGCAGTTTTTTAGCGGGGAGCACAGATACGCAGTATTTT; CDR3aa: CASSFLAGSTDTQYF
v_gene: TRBV7-9; d_gene: -; j_gene: TRBJ2-5; abundance: once; CDR3nt: TGTGCCAGCAGCATCGGCGGTCCGGAGACCCAGTACTTC; CDR3aa: CASSIGGPETQYF
v_gene: TRBV15; d_gene: TRBD2; j_gene: TRBJ2-1; abundance: -; CDR3nt: TGTGCCACCAGCAGAGTGGGGACTAGCGGGAGCGATGAGCAGTTCTTC; CDR3aa: CATSRVGTSGSDEQFF
v_gene: TRBV16; d_gene: -; j_gene: TRBJ2-7; abundance: -; CDR3nt: TGTGCCAGCAGCCCTGCCCACTACGAGCAGTACTTC; CDR3aa: CASSPAHYEQYF
v_gene: TRBV7-9; d_gene: TRBD2; j_gene: TRBJ2-1; abundance: -; CDR3nt: TGTGCCAGCAGCTACTATAGCGGGAGCTCCTACAATGAGCAGTTCTTC; CDR3aa: CASSYYSGSSYNEQFF
v_gene: TRBV4-1; d_gene: TRBD2; j_gene: TRBJ2-3; abundance: -; CDR3nt: TGCGCCAGCAGCCATCGTAGCGGGAGGTTTTATACGCAGTATTTT; CDR3aa: CASSHRSGRFYTQYF
v_gene: TRBV5-1; d_gene: -; j_gene: TRBJ2-6; abundance: -; CDR3nt: TGCGCCAGCAGCTTGGAGGGGGGGTCCCTCTCTGGGGCCAACGTCCTGACTTTC; CDR3aa: CASSLEGGSLSGANVLTF
v_gene: TRBV25-1; d_gene: -; j_gene: TRBJ2-7; abundance: -; CDR3nt: TGTGCCAGCAGGGACGGTCCCTACGAGCAGTACTTC; CDR3aa: CASRDGPYEQYF
v_gene: TRBV15; d_gene: TRBD2; j_gene: TRBJ2-2; abundance: -; CDR3nt: TGTGCCACCAGCGATCGGGCGGGAGTGGCCGGGGAGCTGTTTTTT; CDR3aa: CATSDRAGVAGELFF
v_gene: TRBV27; d_gene: TRBD1; j_gene: TRBJ1-2; abundance: -; CDR3nt: TGTGCCAGCAGTCCTCCGGGACAGGGGCCCAGCACCTTC; CDR3aa: CASSPPGQGPSTF